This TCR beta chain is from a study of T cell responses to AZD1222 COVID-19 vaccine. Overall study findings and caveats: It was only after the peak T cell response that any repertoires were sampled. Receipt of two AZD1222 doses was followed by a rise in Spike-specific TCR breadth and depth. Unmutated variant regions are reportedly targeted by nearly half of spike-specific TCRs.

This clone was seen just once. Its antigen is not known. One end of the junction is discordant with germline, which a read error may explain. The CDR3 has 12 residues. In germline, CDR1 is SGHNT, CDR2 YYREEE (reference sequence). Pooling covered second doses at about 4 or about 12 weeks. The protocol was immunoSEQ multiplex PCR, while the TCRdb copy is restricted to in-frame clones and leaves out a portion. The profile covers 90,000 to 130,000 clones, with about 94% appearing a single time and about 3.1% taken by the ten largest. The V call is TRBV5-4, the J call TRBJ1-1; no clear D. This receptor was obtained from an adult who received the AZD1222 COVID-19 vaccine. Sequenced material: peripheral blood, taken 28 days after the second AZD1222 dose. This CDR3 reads CASSYENTETFF. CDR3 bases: TGTGCCAGCAGCTACGAGAACACTGAAACTTTCTTT. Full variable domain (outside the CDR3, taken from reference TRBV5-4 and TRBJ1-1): ETGVTQSPTHLIKTRGQQVTLRCSSQSGHNTVSWYQQALGQGPQFIFQYYREEENGRGNFPPRFSGLQFPNYSSELNVNALELDDSALYLCASSYENTETFFGQGTRLTVV.